Presented here are 21 T cell receptor beta chains from one specimen sequenced in a study of Graves' ophthalmopathy and Graves' hyperthyroidism. TCR beta CDR3 regions were amplified from RNA transcripts. After a first-round RT-PCR with HTBI primers, a second-round multiplex PCR was run. From the multiplex PCR reads, TCRdb called clonotypes with MiXCR, one entry per CDR3 protein. The sample comprises 350,000 to 400,000 distinct CDR3 sequences, roughly 18% of which are singletons, and 1.5% to 2% rests with the top ten. The sample comprised peripheral blood. The receptors derive from a woman younger than 30 with Graves' ophthalmopathy.

This clonotype was found many times. This chain uses TRBV10-2 with TRBJ1-5, with D unresolved. Trimming removed 4 bases from V and 5 bases from J, with 15 bases in between. The CDR3 is 15 residues long. Germline V gene data show CDR1 as WSHSY and CDR2 as SAAADI. The CDR3 region is CASSGPGRKDQPQHF. The CDR3 DNA sequence: TGCGCCAGCAGTGGGCCTGGCAGGAAGGATCAGCCCCAGCATTTT.

This clonotype was recorded at least ten times. The chain carries TRBV2 and TRBJ2-7; TRBD2 aligns across 9 bases. The CDR3 has 13 residues. Trimming took 6 bases from V and 5 from J; bases not matched to a gene: 5. Germline CDR1 SNHLY, CDR2 FYNNEI. The CDR3 nucleotides are TGTGCCAGCAGAAGTAGCGGGAGCAACGAGCAGTACTTC. It yields the protein CASRSSGSNEQYF.

This clonotype was observed at least ten times. The V call is TRBV30, the J call TRBJ1-3; 8 nucleotides match TRBD1. In germline, CDR1 is GTSNPN, CDR2 SVGIG (reference sequence). V was pared by 0 bases and J by 2 bases, with 3 bases of the junction left unmatched. This CDR3 has 15 residues. DNA for the CDR3: TGTGCCTGGAGTGTCGACAGGGGCCCTGGAAACACCATATATTTT. Encoded protein: CAWSVDRGPGNTIYF.

The chain uses TRBV7-9 and TRBJ2-7; TRBD2 matches at 8 bases. The J segment lost 2 bases and the V segment lost 1 base, leaving 4 bases of the junction unmatched. The CDR3 consists of 15 residues. The V gene's germline CDR1 is SEHNR and CDR2 FQNEAQ (reference sequence). CDR3 protein: CASSLGGGLTYEQYF. The CDR3 DNA is TGTGCCAGCAGCTTAGGCGGGGGGCTCACCTACGAGCAGTACTTC.

The rearrangement joins TRBV7-2 to TRBJ2-5; TRBD2 matches 7 bases. The CDR3 runs to 14 residues. From germline, CDR1 is SGHTA and CDR2 FQGNSA. V lost 5 bases, J lost 5 bases, and 8 bases stayed unmatched. CDR3 sequence (DNA): TGTGCCAGCAGCACACAAGAGGGAGGGGAGACCCAGTACTTC. It translates to CASSTQEGGETQYF.

This clonotype was seen at least ten times. The gene calls are TRBV2 and TRBJ2-5, with TRBD1 as a possible D gene (6 bases). The CDR3 contains 13 residues. V was pared by 8 bases and J by 1 base, with 11 bases between. The V gene's germline CDR1 is SNHLY and CDR2 FYNNEI. For the CDR3, the DNA is TGTGCCAGCCAGGGGAACGGCCAAGAGACCCAGTACTTC. Amino acids: CASQGNGQETQYF. Combining the CDR3 with reference TRBV2 and TRBJ2-5 gives the whole variable domain EPEVTQTPSHQVTQMGQEVILRCVPISNHLYFYWYRQILGQKVEFLVSFYNNEISEKSEIFDDQFSVERPDGSNFTLKIRSTKLEDSAMYFCASQGNGQETQYFGPGTRLLVL.

At least ten counts were recorded for this clonotype. J is TRBJ1-6 and V is TRBV12-3 or TRBV12-4; tentatively, D is TRBD1 (5 bases). V was trimmed by 4 bases and J by 10 bases, leaving 14 bases between them. The CDR3 is 14 residues long. The CDR3 nucleotides read TGTGCCAGCAGTTCCCCCAGCGGGGCCTCACCCCTCCACTTT. It is translated as CASSSPSGASPLHF.

This clonotype was recorded at least ten times. One end of the junction varies from germline; a read error may be responsible. The chain joins TRBV28 to TRBJ2-5; TRBD2 matches 7 bases. Germline values: CDR1 MDHEN, CDR2 SYDVKM. The CDR3 has 11 amino acids. CDR3 bases: TGTGTCAGCACCCGGGACTACGGTGTCTACTTC. This gives the protein CVSTRDYGVYF. Filled out from reference TRBV28 and TRBJ2-5, the complete variable domain reads DVKVTQSSRYLVKRTGEKVFLECVQDMDHENMFWYRQDPGLGLRLIYFSYDVKMKEKGDIPEGYSVSREKKERFSLILESASTNQTSMYLCVSTRDYGVYFGPGTRLLVL.

Many counts were recorded for this clonotype. This chain links TRBV28 with TRBJ2-7; tentatively, D is TRBD1 (6 bases). CDR1 and CDR2 from the germline V gene are MDHEN and SYDVKM. Trimming removed 7 bases at V and 3 bases at J, with 13 bases between. This CDR3 spans 13 amino acids. The CDR3 protein is CASTHREVYEQYF. Written as DNA, the CDR3 is TGTGCCAGCACCCACAGGGAAGTCTACGAGCAGTACTTC.

This clonotype was observed at least ten times. The J gene is TRBJ2-7, the V gene TRBV30; perhaps TRBD1 as D (5 bases). Looked up from germline, CDR1 is GTSNPN and CDR2 is SVGIG (reference sequence). The CDR3 contains 13 residues. V was trimmed by 2 bases and J by 3 bases, leaving 11 bases between them. CDR3 sequence (DNA): TGTGCCTGGAGTCTTGAACAGGTCTACGAGCAGTACTTC. Protein: CAWSLEQVYEQYF.

This clonotype was counted at least ten times. The rearrangement uses TRBV12-5 and TRBJ1-5, with D maybe TRBD1 (5 bases). The CDR3 has 12 residues. V shed 7 bases and J shed 6 bases, with 10 bases lying between them. Per germline, CDR1 LGHNT and CDR2 FRNRAP. The CDR3 loop reads CASAHGGQPQHF. DNA for the CDR3: TGTGCTAGTGCCCACGGGGGTCAGCCCCAGCATTTT.

The chain carries TRBV6-1 and TRBJ1-2, with 10 bases identical to TRBD1. There are 16 residues in the CDR3. CDR1 and CDR2 (germline): MNHNS, SASEGT. V dropped 6 bases and J dropped 2; count of bases not matched to a gene: 9. CDR3 DNA: TGTGCCAGCAGCACCCCCGGGACAGGGGCGAACTATGGCTACACCTTC. It specifies CASSTPGTGANYGYTF.

There are many counts of this clonotype. The CDR3, as DNA: TGTGCCAGCAGCCGACAGAGGTACCAAGAGACCCAGTACTTC. Translation: CASSRQRYQETQYF. The chain recombines TRBV7-9 with TRBJ2-5; D is perhaps TRBD1 (5 bases). In germline, CDR1 is SEHNR, CDR2 FQNEAQ (reference sequence). There are 14 residues in the CDR3. V lost 5 bases, J lost 0 bases, and 10 bases lay in between. The full variable domain, in which reference TRBV7-9 and TRBJ2-5 provide the parts outside the CDR3, is DTGVSQNPRHKITKRGQNVTFRCDPISEHNRLYWYRQTLGQGPEFLTYFQNEAQLEKSRLLSDRFSAERPKGSFSTLEIQRTEQGDSAMYLCASSRQRYQETQYFGPGTRLLVL.

This clonotype was seen many times. The rearrangement joins TRBV4-1 to TRBJ1-1; D is unclear. CDR1 MGHRA and CDR2 YSYEKL come from the germline V gene. Trimming left V 1 base short and J 4 bases short, with 13 bases between. The CDR3 has 15 amino acids. DNA of the CDR3: TGCGCCAGCAGCCAAGTATCCGGTCTAGCCACTGAAGCTTTCTTT. This codes for CASSQVSGLATEAFF.

This clonotype was picked up a small number of times. Just one base apart from a much larger clone, this may be a read error. V gene TRBV30 combines with J gene TRBJ2-7, with 7 bases matching TRBD2. This CDR3 contains 13 residues. The junction had 5 bases not matched to a gene; V was cut back by 0 bases and J by 6 bases. Per germline, CDR1 GTSNPN and CDR2 SVGIG (reference sequence). The CDR3 region is CAWSVTSESEQYF. For the CDR3, the DNA is TGTGCCTGGAGTGTCACTAGCGAGAGCGAGCAGTACTTC.

This clonotype was seen many times. One junction end disagrees with the germline gene, perhaps due to a read error. The chain joins TRBV20-1 to TRBJ1-3, with unresolved D. This CDR3 has 14 amino acids. Germline CDR1 reads DFQATT; CDR2 reads SNEGSKA (reference sequence). The DNA for the CDR3 is TGCAGTGCTAGACCGGGAGTCTCTGGAAACACCATACATTTT. Protein sequence: CSARPGVSGNTIHF.

This clonotype has ten or more counts. The chain links TRBV20-1 to TRBJ1-5, with 9 bases aligning to TRBD1. V shed 4 bases and J 4 bases; nucleotides not matched to a gene: 8. CDR1 DFQATT and CDR2 SNEGSKA come from the germline V gene (reference sequence). There are 15 residues in the CDR3. The CDR3 loop reads CSAKIPGTGNQPQHF. CDR3 coding DNA: TGCAGTGCTAAAATCCCCGGGACAGGGAATCAGCCCCAGCATTTT.

V gene TRBV6-1 combines with J gene TRBJ1-5, with 7 nucleotides matching TRBD1. Germline CDR1 MNHNS, CDR2 SASEGT. This CDR3 comprises 14 residues. J was trimmed by 7 bases and V by 9 bases; bases with no gene match: 12. The CDR3 loop is CARPTGALPQPQHF. The CDR3 DNA reads TGTGCCAGACCCACAGGGGCGCTCCCACAGCCCCAGCATTTT.

This clonotype was counted ten times or more. CDR3 nucleotide sequence: TGTGCCAGCAGGAAAAACAGATACAATCAGCCCCAGCATTTT. It codes for CASRKNRYNQPQHF. This rearrangement joins TRBV28 to TRBJ1-5, with D unresolved. Germline CDR1 is MDHEN and CDR2 is SYDVKM. V dropped 6 bases and J dropped 3 bases, with 12 bases sitting between them. The CDR3 totals 14 residues.

This clonotype showed up many times. The genes are TRBV28 and TRBJ1-6; TRBD1 might be the D (6 bases). The V gene's germline CDR1 is MDHEN and CDR2 SYDVKM. V gave up 3 bases and J gave up 0 bases, with 9 bases separating them. The CDR3 sequence is 16 residues long. The CDR3 coding sequence is TGTGCCAGCAGTTTGCAGACAGGCTCCTATAATTCACCCCTCCACTTT. Translated: CASSLQTGSYNSPLHF.

In this sample, this clonotype turned up many times. The rearrangement uses TRBV9 and TRBJ2-6; no clear D gene. From germline, CDR1 is SGDLS and CDR2 YYNGEE. With 0 bases removed from V and 2 bases from J, the gap between germline ends came to 3 bases. CDR3 length: 14 amino acids. The chain's CDR3 is CASSVVTGANVLTF. The CDR3 DNA reads TGTGCCAGCAGCGTAGTAACTGGGGCCAACGTCCTGACTTTC.